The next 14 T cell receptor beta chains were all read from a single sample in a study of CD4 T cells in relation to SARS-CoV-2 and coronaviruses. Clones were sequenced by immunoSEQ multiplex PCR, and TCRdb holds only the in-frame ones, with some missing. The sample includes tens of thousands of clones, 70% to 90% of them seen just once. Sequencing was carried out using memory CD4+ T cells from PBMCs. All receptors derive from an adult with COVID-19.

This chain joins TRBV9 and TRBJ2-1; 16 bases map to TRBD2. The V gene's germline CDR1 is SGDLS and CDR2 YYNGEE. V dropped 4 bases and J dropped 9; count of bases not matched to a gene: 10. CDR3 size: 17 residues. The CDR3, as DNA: TGTGCCAGCAGCCTTTACCCCGGGACTAGCGGGAGGGGTGAGCAGTTCTTC. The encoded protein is CASSLYPGTSGRGEQFF. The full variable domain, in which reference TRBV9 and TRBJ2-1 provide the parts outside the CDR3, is DSGVTQTPKHLITATGQRVTLRCSPRSGDLSVYWYQQSLDQGLQFLIQYYNGEERAKGNILERFSAQQFPDLHSELNLSSLELGDSALYFCASSLYPGTSGRGEQFFGPGTRLTVL.

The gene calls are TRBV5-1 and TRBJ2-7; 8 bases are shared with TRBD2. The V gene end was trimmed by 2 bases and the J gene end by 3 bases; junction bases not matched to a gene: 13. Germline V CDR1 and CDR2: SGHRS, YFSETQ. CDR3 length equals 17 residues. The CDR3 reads CASSFTGTSPRIYEQYF. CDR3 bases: TGCGCCAGCAGCTTCACCGGGACTAGTCCCAGAATCTACGAGCAGTACTTC.

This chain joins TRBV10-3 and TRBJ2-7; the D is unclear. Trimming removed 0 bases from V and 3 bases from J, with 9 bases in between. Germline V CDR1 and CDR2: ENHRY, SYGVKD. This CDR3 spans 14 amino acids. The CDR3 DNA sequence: TGTGCCATCAGTGAGTCAGTAGTGATCTACGAGCAGTACTTC. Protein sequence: CAISESVVIYEQYF.

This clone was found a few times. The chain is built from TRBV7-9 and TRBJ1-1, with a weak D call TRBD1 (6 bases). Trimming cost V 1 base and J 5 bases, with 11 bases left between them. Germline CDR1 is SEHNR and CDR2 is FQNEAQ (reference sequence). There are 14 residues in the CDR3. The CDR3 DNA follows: TGTGCCAGCAGCTTAGACAGGGCCCGAACTGAAGCTTTCTTT. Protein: CASSLDRARTEAFF. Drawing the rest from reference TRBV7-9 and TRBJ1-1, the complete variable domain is DTGVSQNPRHKITKRGQNVTFRCDPISEHNRLYWYRQTLGQGPEFLTYFQNEAQLEKSRLLSDRFSAERPKGSFSTLEIQRTEQGDSAMYLCASSLDRARTEAFFGQGTRLTVV.

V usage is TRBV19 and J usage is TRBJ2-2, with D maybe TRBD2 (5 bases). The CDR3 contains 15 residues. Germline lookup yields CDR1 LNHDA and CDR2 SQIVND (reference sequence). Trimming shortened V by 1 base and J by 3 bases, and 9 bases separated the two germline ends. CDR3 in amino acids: CASSIGLAYTGELFF. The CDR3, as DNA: TGTGCCAGTAGTATAGGCCTAGCTTACACCGGGGAGCTGTTTTTT.

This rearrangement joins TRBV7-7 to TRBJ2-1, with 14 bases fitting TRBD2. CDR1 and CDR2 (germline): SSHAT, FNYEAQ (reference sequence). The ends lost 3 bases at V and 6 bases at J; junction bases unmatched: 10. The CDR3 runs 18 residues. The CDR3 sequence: CASSFNGLAGGMGNEQFF. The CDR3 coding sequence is TGTGCCAGCAGCTTTAATGGACTAGCGGGGGGTATGGGCAATGAGCAGTTCTTC.

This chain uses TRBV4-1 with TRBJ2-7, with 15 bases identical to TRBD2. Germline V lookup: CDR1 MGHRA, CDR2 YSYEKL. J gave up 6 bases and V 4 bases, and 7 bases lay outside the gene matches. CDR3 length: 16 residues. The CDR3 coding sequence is TGCGCCAGCAGCCCGGCGGTGGGACTAGCGGGAGGCGAGCAGTACTTC. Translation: CASSPAVGLAGGEQYF.

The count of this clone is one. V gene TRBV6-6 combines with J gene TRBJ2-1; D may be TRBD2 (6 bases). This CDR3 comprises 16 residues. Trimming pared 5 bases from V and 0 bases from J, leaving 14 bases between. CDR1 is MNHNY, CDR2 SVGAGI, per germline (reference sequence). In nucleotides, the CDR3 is TGTGCCAGCAGTGGAAGAACGGGAGCCTCCTACAATGAGCAGTTCTTC. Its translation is CASSGRTGASYNEQFF.

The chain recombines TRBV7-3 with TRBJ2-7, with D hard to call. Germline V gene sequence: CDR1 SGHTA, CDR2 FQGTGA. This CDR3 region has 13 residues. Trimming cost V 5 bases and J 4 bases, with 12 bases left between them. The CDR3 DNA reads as TGTGCCAGCAGCATGGGCTTTTCGTACGAGCAGTACTTC. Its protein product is CASSMGFSYEQYF.

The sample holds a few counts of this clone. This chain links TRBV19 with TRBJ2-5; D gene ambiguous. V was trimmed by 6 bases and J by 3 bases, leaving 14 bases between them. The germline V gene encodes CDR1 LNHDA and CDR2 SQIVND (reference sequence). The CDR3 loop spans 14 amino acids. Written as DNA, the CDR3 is TGTGCCAGTAGCCCACGGCACAGAGAAGAGACCCAGTACTTC. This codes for CASSPRHREETQYF.

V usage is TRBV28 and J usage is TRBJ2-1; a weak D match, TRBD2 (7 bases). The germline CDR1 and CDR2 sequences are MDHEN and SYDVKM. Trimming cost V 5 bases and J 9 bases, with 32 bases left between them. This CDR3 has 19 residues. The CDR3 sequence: CASSLTFGGGRGWGGEQFF. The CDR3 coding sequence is TGTGCCAGCAGTCTGACCTTTGGGGGCGGGAGAGGGTGGGGTGGTGAGCAGTTCTTC. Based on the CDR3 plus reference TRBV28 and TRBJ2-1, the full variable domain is DVKVTQSSRYLVKRTGEKVFLECVQDMDHENMFWYRQDPGLGLRLIYFSYDVKMKEKGDIPEGYSVSREKKERFSLILESASTNQTSMYLCASSLTFGGGRGWGGEQFFGPGTRLTVL.

The CDR3 protein is CASSSRVGTVNQPQHF. The CDR3 region has the DNA TGTGCCAGCAGCTCGCGAGTCGGGACAGTCAATCAGCCCCAGCATTTT. The chain has TRBV7-2 and TRBJ1-5, with 7 positions matching TRBD1. Germline CDR1 reads SGHTA; CDR2 reads FQGNSA. With V trimmed by 4 bases and J by 3 bases, 9 bases remained unmatched. The CDR3 is made up of 16 amino acids.

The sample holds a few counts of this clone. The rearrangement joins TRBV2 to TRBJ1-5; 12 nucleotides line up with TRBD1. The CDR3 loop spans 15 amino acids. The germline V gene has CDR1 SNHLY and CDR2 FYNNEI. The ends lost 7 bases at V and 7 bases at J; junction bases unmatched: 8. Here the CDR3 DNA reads TGTGCCAGCATTGGGACAGGGGGCCGGGGGCAGCCCCAGCATTTT. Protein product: CASIGTGGRGQPQHF.

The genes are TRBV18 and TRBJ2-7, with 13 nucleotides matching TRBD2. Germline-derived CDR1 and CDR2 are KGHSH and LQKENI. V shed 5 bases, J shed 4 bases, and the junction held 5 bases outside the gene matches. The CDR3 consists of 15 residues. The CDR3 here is CASSEGLAGIYEQYF. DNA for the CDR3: TGTGCCAGCTCAGAGGGACTAGCGGGGATATACGAGCAGTACTTC.